This paragraph reports one T cell receptor beta chain. This sample was taken from a study of blood T cell repertoires in COVID-19. Overall study: Researchers got acute and convalescent COVID-19 samples from the United States, Italy and Spain. T cells, B-cell-depleted T cells, or PBMCs provided the cDNA or gDNA that served as material.

CDR3 length equals 20 residues. V shed 0 bases and J shed 2 bases, with 24 bases lying between them. Per germline, CDR1 LGHDT and CDR2 YNNKEL (reference sequence). Under the authors' procedure: Reference gene primer amplification gave nucleated cell count estimates. The repertoire was sequenced with immunoSEQ multiplex PCR; TCRdb's copy has only in-frame clones and lacks some. D and trimming were read from the DNA, whereas the V and J calls and clone size are those reported in that table. This sample yields some 150,000 clones, of which roughly 80% are seen a single time; over 7.5% belongs to the top ten.

This chain joins TRBV3-1 (or the pseudogene TRBV3-2) and TRBJ2-3, with a possible D match to TRBD2 (6 bases). The sequenced material came from peripheral blood. This TCR was recovered from a woman in her 70s with acute or convalescent COVID-19. The DNA of the CDR3 is TGTGCCAGCAGCCAAGATCTGGTGCGGGATCTCCAAAGATTCACAGATACGCAGTATTTT. It yields the protein CASSQDLVRDLQRFTDTQYF.